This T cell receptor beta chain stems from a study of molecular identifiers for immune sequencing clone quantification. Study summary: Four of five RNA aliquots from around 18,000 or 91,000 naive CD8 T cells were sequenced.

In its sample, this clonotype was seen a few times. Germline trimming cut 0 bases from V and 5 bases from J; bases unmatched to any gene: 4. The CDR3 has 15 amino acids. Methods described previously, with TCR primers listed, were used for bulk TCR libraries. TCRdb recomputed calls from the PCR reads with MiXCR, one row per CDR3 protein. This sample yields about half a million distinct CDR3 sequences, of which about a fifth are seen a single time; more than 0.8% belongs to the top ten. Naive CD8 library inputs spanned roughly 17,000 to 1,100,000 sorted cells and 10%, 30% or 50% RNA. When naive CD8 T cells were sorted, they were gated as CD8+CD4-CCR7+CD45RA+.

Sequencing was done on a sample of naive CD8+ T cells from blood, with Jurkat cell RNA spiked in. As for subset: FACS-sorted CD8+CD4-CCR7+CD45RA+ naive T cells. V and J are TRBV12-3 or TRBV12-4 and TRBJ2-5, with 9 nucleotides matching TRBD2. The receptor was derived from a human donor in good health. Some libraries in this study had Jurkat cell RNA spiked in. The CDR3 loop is CASSLARGGSETQYF. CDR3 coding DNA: TGTGCCAGCAGTTTAGCGCGGGGGGGCTCGGAGACCCAGTACTTC.